A selection of T cell receptor beta chains follows, all from one sample in a study of blood T cell repertoires in COVID-19. Method: immunoSEQ multiplex PCR; TCRdb's copy keeps in-frame clones and lacks some. The data contain about 400,000 clones, around nine tenths of them singletons. The sequencing sample was made of PBMCs or T cells enriched from blood (not recorded which). The receptors shown here come from a young woman with acute COVID-19. Each CDR3 is given with its conserved first and last residue. Fields, in order: D gene, clone size, V gene, J gene, CDR3 protein. D genes are given only for firm matches. Only some rows state a clone size, as once, few, many or a class for expanded clones.

D gene: TRBD2; clone size: -; V gene: TRBV15; J gene: TRBJ2-5; CDR3 protein: CATSRDGGAQYF
D gene: -; clone size: -; V gene: TRBV27; J gene: TRBJ2-6; CDR3 protein: CASSFLDSSGANVLTF
D gene: TRBD1; clone size: -; V gene: TRBV4-2; J gene: TRBJ2-5; CDR3 protein: CASSQGTGDGTQYF
D gene: TRBD1; clone size: -; V gene: TRBV10-3; J gene: TRBJ2-5; CDR3 protein: CAISEFDREETQYF
D gene: TRBD2; clone size: -; V gene: TRBV28; J gene: TRBJ2-1; CDR3 protein: CASSLPRLAGVYNEQFF
D gene: -; clone size: -; V gene: TRBV14; J gene: TRBJ1-3; CDR3 protein: CASSQNIGGPGNTIYF
D gene: -; clone size: once; V gene: TRBV28; J gene: TRBJ1-5; CDR3 protein: CASSLGRGGQPQHF
D gene: TRBD1; clone size: few; V gene: TRBV5-1; J gene: TRBJ1-2; CDR3 protein: CASSPRSGQGRMVYGYTF
D gene: -; clone size: -; V gene: TRBV18; J gene: TRBJ1-2; CDR3 protein: CASSPTVGYTF
D gene: -; clone size: once; V gene: TRBV19; J gene: TRBJ2-7; CDR3 protein: CASSNSWGPSYEQYF
D gene: -; clone size: once; V gene: TRBV18; J gene: TRBJ1-1; CDR3 protein: CASSPDSREAFF
D gene: -; clone size: -; V gene: TRBV29-1; J gene: TRBJ1-1; CDR3 protein: CSVYLWAFF
D gene: TRBD1; clone size: -; V gene: TRBV5-1; J gene: TRBJ1-1; CDR3 protein: CASRRTGENTEAFF
D gene: TRBD1; clone size: -; V gene: TRBV5-1; J gene: TRBJ2-7; CDR3 protein: CASSPGQVDSYEQYF
D gene: TRBD2; clone size: -; V gene: TRBV3-1/TRBV3-2; J gene: TRBJ2-2; CDR3 protein: CASSQGTGGGDTGELFF
D gene: -; clone size: -; V gene: TRBV12-5; J gene: TRBJ1-4; CDR3 protein: CASGQGRLNEKLFF
D gene: -; clone size: -; V gene: TRBV11-3; J gene: TRBJ1-1; CDR3 protein: CASSLGGLNTEAFF
D gene: -; clone size: -; V gene: TRBV3-1/TRBV3-2; J gene: TRBJ1-1; CDR3 protein: CASARVNTEAFF
D gene: -; clone size: -; V gene: TRBV7-2; J gene: TRBJ1-1; CDR3 protein: CASSLVSGMNTEAFF
D gene: -; clone size: -; V gene: TRBV28; J gene: TRBJ1-4; CDR3 protein: CASTQLWSRNEKLFF
D gene: -; clone size: -; V gene: TRBV3-1/TRBV3-2; J gene: TRBJ1-4; CDR3 protein: CASSQRGATNEKLFF
D gene: -; clone size: once; V gene: TRBV7-2; J gene: TRBJ2-2; CDR3 protein: CASSLLVGGELFF
D gene: TRBD2; clone size: -; V gene: TRBV19; J gene: TRBJ2-1; CDR3 protein: CASSIRLAGGSEQFF
D gene: TRBD1; clone size: -; V gene: TRBV4-3; J gene: TRBJ1-4; CDR3 protein: CASSRGQGATATNEKLFF
D gene: -; clone size: -; V gene: TRBV4-1; J gene: TRBJ2-7; CDR3 protein: CASSPAPGQFYEQYF
D gene: TRBD1; clone size: -; V gene: TRBV6-5; J gene: TRBJ1-1; CDR3 protein: CASSSRQGATEAFF
D gene: -; clone size: -; V gene: TRBV29-1; J gene: TRBJ2-1; CDR3 protein: CSVEDRGPNYNEQFF
D gene: TRBD2; clone size: few; V gene: TRBV7-2; J gene: TRBJ2-5; CDR3 protein: CASSLERGGWETQYF
D gene: TRBD2; clone size: -; V gene: TRBV19; J gene: TRBJ2-3; CDR3 protein: CASSPIAGRISTDTQYF
D gene: -; clone size: few; V gene: TRBV2; J gene: TRBJ2-1; CDR3 protein: CASQMTGEQFF
D gene: -; clone size: -; V gene: TRBV28; J gene: TRBJ1-2; CDR3 protein: CASSPQANYGYTF
D gene: -; clone size: -; V gene: TRBV19; J gene: TRBJ2-7; CDR3 protein: CASSINFIYEQYF
D gene: TRBD2; clone size: -; V gene: TRBV19; J gene: TRBJ2-7; CDR3 protein: CASSRGLAGEHSSYEQYF
D gene: TRBD1; clone size: -; V gene: TRBV18; J gene: TRBJ1-1; CDR3 protein: CASSPGQELRTEAFF
D gene: -; clone size: -; V gene: TRBV5-1; J gene: TRBJ1-3; CDR3 protein: CASSLATGDTIYF
D gene: -; clone size: -; V gene: TRBV5-8; J gene: TRBJ1-5; CDR3 protein: CASSFGEQPQHF
D gene: -; clone size: -; V gene: TRBV10-3; J gene: TRBJ1-2; CDR3 protein: CAISEGGVYYGYTF
D gene: -; clone size: -; V gene: TRBV2; J gene: TRBJ1-6; CDR3 protein: CASARGQNSPLHF